What follows describes a single TCR beta chain. Its matching antigen is unknown. This CDR3 comprises 13 residues. Trimming left V 8 bases short and J 3 bases short, with 11 bases between. CDR1 is SEHNR and CDR2 is FQNEAQ in the germline V gene (reference sequence). Cells sorted as Tregs were CD4+, CD25+ and CD127-/low. Study-wide results and limits: In terms of TCR gene usage, tumor memory CD4+ T cells clustered together with blood and lymph node memory CD4+ cells, as well as with lymph node naive CD4+ cells.

Full-length variable regions came from constant-region reverse primers plus semi-nested Nested Universal Primer A PCR. TCRdb re-called the 5' RACE reads with MiXCR, one entry per CDR3 protein. Of some 40,000 distinct CDR3 sequences listed, 20% to 25% are singletons. The sequence was collected from a female donor with breast cancer. The rearrangement joins TRBV7-9 to TRBJ1-5; D possibly corresponds to TRBD1 (5 bases). Sequenced material: Tregs sorted from a lymph node. In DNA form, the CDR3 reads TGTGCCAGCCGGGAGGGGAACAATCAGCCCCAGCATTTT. Translating it yields CASREGNNQPQHF. Looking up the rest from reference TRBV7-9 and TRBJ1-5 gives the full variable domain: DTGVSQNPRHKITKRGQNVTFRCDPISEHNRLYWYRQTLGQGPEFLTYFQNEAQLEKSRLLSDRFSAERPKGSFSTLEIQRTEQGDSAMYLCASREGNNQPQHFGDGTRLSIL.